This T cell receptor beta chain was retrieved from a study of technical replicates of blood from a few donors. The CDR3 is 16 residues long. From germline, CDR1 is MNHEY and CDR2 SMNVEV (reference sequence). The V segment lost 7 bases and the J segment 3 bases; nucleotides outside the gene matches: 14. Generated by immunoSEQ multiplex PCR, the TCRdb table keeps only in-frame clones and is missing some. Here the sample spans more than 80,000 clones, about 96% being singletons. The origin of this receptor is a human donor in good health. The rearrangement uses TRBV27 and TRBJ2-5, with TRBD1 identical over 7 bases. Material: T cells isolated from PBMCs. The CDR3 sequence: CASTPLHRGTKETQYF. Written as DNA, the CDR3 is TGTGCCAGCACACCGTTACACAGGGGAACTAAAGAGACCCAGTACTTC.